One and the same sample provided the 28 T cell receptor beta chains below, sequenced in a study of shared clonotypes between healthy human individuals. Generated by immunoSEQ multiplex PCR, the TCRdb table keeps only in-frame clones and is missing some. The sample has 2 million to 2.5 million clones, approximately 95% seen once; the top ten hold approximately 0.13%. The sequencing input was naive CD4+ T cells sorted from blood. Subset noted: CD45RA+ positively selected. The origin of the receptors is a man in his late teens or twenties in good health.

Note on this clone: Different DNA sequences within this sample yield the same CDR3. The chain uses TRBV6-5 and TRBJ2-3; D is perhaps TRBD1 (5 bases). The CDR3 runs to 14 residues. V was trimmed by 5 bases and J by 0 bases, leaving 9 bases between them. Germline assignment: CDR1 MNHEY and CDR2 SVGAGI. The CDR3 is CASSRGASTDTQYF. The CDR3 DNA reads TGTGCCAGCAGTAGGGGCGCTAGCACAGATACGCAGTATTTT.

The chain uses TRBV25-1 and TRBJ1-1; 7 bases are a match to TRBD1. Unmatched junction bases numbered 6, after V lost 4 bases and J lost 4 bases. The CDR3 is 14 residues long. Germline CDR1 reads MGHDK; CDR2 reads SYGVNS. The CDR3 here is CASSGQGTLTEAFF. CDR3 nucleotide sequence: TGTGCCAGCAGTGGACAGGGAACCCTCACTGAAGCTTTCTTT.

J is TRBJ2-1 and V is TRBV10-1; TRBD2 matches 10 bases. The CDR3 consists of 16 residues. J gave up 3 bases and V 0 bases, and 2 bases lay outside the gene matches. Germline-derived CDR1 and CDR2 are WNHNN and SYGVQD (reference sequence). The CDR3 bases are TGCGCCAGCAGTGAGTCGGGACTAGCGAGCTACAATGAGCAGTTCTTC. Protein product: CASSESGLASYNEQFF.

The V gene is TRBV7-2, the J gene TRBJ2-7, with TRBD1 identical over 8 bases. The CDR3 sequence is 15 residues long. V was clipped by 5 bases and J by 3 bases; unmatched bases: 9. Germline CDR1 is SGHTA and CDR2 is FQGNSA. In nucleotides, the CDR3 is TGTGCCAGCAGCGTCCAGGGGGCGGGGAACTACGAGCAGTACTTC. This sequence encodes CASSVQGAGNYEQYF.

This chain connects TRBV6-5 to TRBJ2-6; TRBD2 aligns across 7 bases. J gave up 3 bases and V 0 bases, and 2 bases lay outside the gene matches. This CDR3 contains 16 residues. Germline assignment: CDR1 MNHEY and CDR2 SVGAGI. DNA for the CDR3: TGTGCCAGCAGTTACTCCGGGGGGAATGGGGCCAACGTCCTGACTTTC. Translated: CASSYSGGNGANVLTF.

This clone has just one count. The gene calls are TRBV5-1 and TRBJ2-5, with 9 nucleotides matching TRBD2. V gave up 2 bases and J gave up 2 bases; unmatched junction bases: 7. Germline V CDR1 and CDR2: SGHRS, YFSETQ. The CDR3 covers 16 residues. The CDR3 nucleotides are TGCGCCAGCAGCTTTAGTAGCGGGGGACCTCAAGAGACCCAGTACTTC. This gives the protein CASSFSSGGPQETQYF. Filled out from reference TRBV5-1 and TRBJ2-5, the complete variable domain reads KAGVTQTPRYLIKTRGQQVTLSCSPISGHRSVSWYQQTPGQGLQFLFEYFSETQRNKGNFPGRFSGRQFSNSRSEMNVSTLELGDSALYLCASSFSSGGPQETQYFGPGTRLLVL.

This chain uses TRBV11-3 with TRBJ2-1; TRBD2 agrees at 9 bases. The germline V gene encodes CDR1 SGHNT and CDR2 YENEEA. The CDR3 consists of 18 residues. Unmatched junction bases numbered 14, after V lost 5 bases and J lost 3 bases. CDR3 protein: CASSPSSSGKERYNEQFF. CDR3 nucleotides: TGTGCCAGCAGCCCTTCCTCTAGCGGGAAAGAGCGCTACAATGAGCAGTTCTTC.

This chain uses TRBV5-6 with TRBJ2-3, with D perhaps TRBD2 (6 bases). The germline V gene encodes CDR1 SGHDT and CDR2 YYEEEE. CDR3 size: 15 residues. Trimming removed 0 bases from V and 5 bases from J, with 13 bases in between. The CDR3 loop reads CASSLVGGWGDTQYF. In DNA form, the CDR3 reads TGTGCCAGCAGCTTGGTAGGAGGGTGGGGAGATACGCAGTATTTT.

This chain links TRBV7-2 with TRBJ1-1; D remains unclear. The germline V and J ends were trimmed by 3 bases and 1 base, with 9 bases remaining between them. CDR1 is SGHTA, CDR2 FQGNSA, per germline. The CDR3 loop spans 14 amino acids. The CDR3, as DNA: TGTGCCAGCAGCTTTAGGTGGGGGAACACTGAAGCTTTCTTT. Encoded protein: CASSFRWGNTEAFF.

This chain links TRBV28 with TRBJ1-2; possibly TRBD1 for D (6 bases). CDR3 length: 13 residues. With 6 bases removed from V and 6 bases from J, the gap between germline ends came to 14 bases. Germline V gives CDR1 MDHEN, CDR2 SYDVKM. CDR3 nucleotide sequence: TGTGCCAGCAGGATCCCAGGGGATCATGGCTACACCTTC. This translates into CASRIPGDHGYTF.

The chain links TRBV6-6 to TRBJ2-5; D is unclear. V was clipped by 4 bases and J by 5 bases, with 5 bases between them. This CDR3 comprises 11 residues. CDR1 is MNHNY, CDR2 SVGAGI, per germline (reference sequence). CDR3 region: CASSSPETQYF. The DNA of the CDR3 is TGTGCCAGCAGTTCCCCCGAGACCCAGTACTTC.

This clone was picked up one time. J is TRBJ2-1 and V is TRBV7-2, with D perhaps matching TRBD1 or TRBD2 (5 bases each). This CDR3 has 15 residues. Germline lookup yields CDR1 SGHTA and CDR2 FQGNSA. The V end was cut by 1 base, the J end by 6 bases, with 13 bases between. The CDR3 here is CASSLGSGGFNEQFF. DNA of the CDR3: TGTGCCAGCAGCTTAGGCTCTGGGGGATTCAATGAGCAGTTCTTC.

This chain links TRBV5-1 with TRBJ2-2; either TRBD1 or TRBD2 may supply D (5 bases each). Deletions cut 4 bases from V and 3 bases from J, with 13 bases between. CDR3 length: 15 amino acids. CDR1 and CDR2 from the germline V gene are SGHRS and YFSETQ. CDR3 sequence: CASSIGRGDTGELFF. The CDR3 DNA reads as TGCGCCAGCAGCATCGGACGAGGGGACACCGGGGAGCTGTTTTTT.

V gene TRBV5-1 combines with J gene TRBJ2-2; 7 bases agree with TRBD2. V dropped 3 bases and J dropped 0; count of bases not matched to a gene: 2. The CDR3 has 15 amino acids. Germline CDR1 SGHRS, CDR2 YFSETQ. The CDR3: CASSWDYSNTGELFF. DNA of the CDR3: TGCGCCAGCAGCTGGGACTACTCGAACACCGGGGAGCTGTTTTTT. Full variable domain (rest looked up from reference TRBV5-1 and TRBJ2-2): KAGVTQTPRYLIKTRGQQVTLSCSPISGHRSVSWYQQTPGQGLQFLFEYFSETQRNKGNFPGRFSGRQFSNSRSEMNVSTLELGDSALYLCASSWDYSNTGELFFGEGSRLTVL.

This chain joins TRBV6-1 and TRBJ2-2; TRBD2 aligns across 13 bases. The CDR3 contains 15 residues. Germline V gene sequence: CDR1 MNHNS, CDR2 SASEGT. The V segment lost 5 bases and the J segment 8 bases; nucleotides outside the gene matches: 5. CDR3 protein: CASSRTSGGGGELFF. CDR3 DNA sequence: TGTGCCAGCAGTCGGACTAGCGGGGGTGGTGGGGAGCTGTTTTTT.

About this clone itself: Other nucleotide sequences in the sample specify the same CDR3. The chain carries TRBV7-9 and TRBJ1-1; the match to TRBD1 covers 7 bases. The length of the CDR3 is 14 residues. The V and J ends lost 3 bases and 0 bases, in that order; junction bases with no gene match: 1. From germline, CDR1 is SEHNR and CDR2 FQNEAQ (reference sequence). The CDR3 protein is CASSLGQMNTEAFF. Written as DNA, the CDR3 is TGTGCCAGCAGCTTGGGACAGATGAACACTGAAGCTTTCTTT.

The V call is TRBV28, the J call TRBJ1-2, with 10 bases lining up with TRBD1. V shed 4 bases, J shed 7 bases, and the junction held 21 bases outside the gene matches. CDR1 and CDR2 (germline): MDHEN, SYDVKM. This CDR3 is built from 19 residues. The CDR3 bases are TGTGCCAGCAGTTCAGTGGGGGACAGGGGCGCCCTTCAAGTGGGTGGCTACACCTTC. The encoded protein is CASSSVGDRGALQVGGYTF.

This clone was counted once. The chain recombines TRBV5-1 with TRBJ1-4; no firm D call. The length of the CDR3 is 13 residues. Germline CDR1 reads SGHRS; CDR2 reads YFSETQ. V gave up 4 bases and J gave up 7 bases, with 11 bases separating them. CDR3 residues: CASSVAPGEKLFF. The CDR3 bases are TGCGCCAGCAGCGTGGCCCCAGGTGAAAAACTGTTTTTT.

Turning to this clone: Distinct nucleotide sequences in the sample also encode this CDR3. The chain is built from TRBV5-4 and TRBJ1-2; 12 positions agree with TRBD1. The CDR3 totals 15 residues. Germline V gene sequence: CDR1 SGHNT, CDR2 YYREEE (reference sequence). V was clipped by 4 bases and J by 2 bases; unmatched bases: 3. The CDR3 region has the DNA TGTGCCAGCAGCCGAGGGACAGGGGGCAACTATGGCTACACCTTC. Its protein product is CASSRGTGGNYGYTF.

The chain combines TRBV6-5 with TRBJ2-1; D gene uncertain. Germline loops: CDR1 MNHEY, CDR2 SVGAGI. The CDR3 loop spans 13 amino acids. The V gene lost 8 bases and the J gene lost 5 bases, with 13 bases spanning the gap. The CDR3 sequence is CASAALFDNEQFF. The CDR3 DNA sequence: TGTGCCAGCGCTGCCCTGTTTGACAATGAGCAGTTCTTC.

Remarks on this clone: The same CDR3 arises from other DNA sequences in this sample as well. V is TRBV11-2 and J is TRBJ2-5; 7 bases map to TRBD1. Germline CDR1 and CDR2: SGHAT and FQNNGV. The CDR3 totals 13 residues. V dropped 4 bases and J dropped 5; count of bases not matched to a gene: 4. In nucleotides, the CDR3 is TGTGCCAGCAGCTCTGACAGGGTCGAGACCCAGTACTTC. This encodes CASSSDRVETQYF.

This clone occurred a few times. The V call is TRBV5-1, the J call TRBJ2-7, with 9 bases lining up with TRBD2. In germline, CDR1 is SGHRS, CDR2 YFSETQ. This CDR3 has 14 residues. Trimming cost V 5 bases and J 5 bases; bases outside gene matches: 8. CDR3 protein: CASRSSGTRNEQYF. Written as DNA, the CDR3 is TGCGCCAGCAGGTCTAGCGGGACGAGGAACGAGCAGTACTTC.

The chain is built from TRBV5-1 and TRBJ1-1; a weak D match, TRBD1 (6 bases). This CDR3 spans 14 amino acids. CDR1 is SGHRS and CDR2 is YFSETQ in the germline V gene. Trimming removed 6 bases from V and 4 bases from J, with 16 bases in between. This chain's CDR3 is CASTVGGPSTEAFF. The CDR3 DNA is TGCGCCAGCACAGTGGGGGGGCCTTCCACTGAAGCTTTCTTT. Together with reference TRBV5-1 and TRBJ1-1, the CDR3 gives the full variable domain: KAGVTQTPRYLIKTRGQQVTLSCSPISGHRSVSWYQQTPGQGLQFLFEYFSETQRNKGNFPGRFSGRQFSNSRSEMNVSTLELGDSALYLCASTVGGPSTEAFFGQGTRLTVV.

The chain uses TRBV2 and TRBJ2-7; 9 bases are a match to TRBD2. CDR1 SNHLY and CDR2 FYNNEI come from the germline V gene. The CDR3 contains 13 residues. The trim removed 7 bases at V and 4 bases at J, leaving 5 bases unmatched. The CDR3 reads CASIASGRYEQYF. The CDR3 coding sequence is TGTGCCAGCATAGCCAGCGGGAGGTACGAGCAGTACTTC.

The chain is built from TRBV7-2 and TRBJ2-1, with 8 bases that match TRBD1. Germline V gene sequence: CDR1 SGHTA, CDR2 FQGNSA. The CDR3 runs 15 residues. Trimming cost V 5 bases and J 6 bases; bases outside gene matches: 9. DNA for the CDR3: TGTGCCAGCAGCCCCCGGGGACAGGCCCTCAATGAGCAGTTCTTC. It encodes CASSPRGQALNEQFF.

The chain combines TRBV9 with TRBJ1-6; 8 bases match TRBD1. CDR3 length: 15 residues. CDR1 and CDR2 from the germline V gene are SGDLS and YYNGEE. Trimming at V came to 3 bases and at J to 6 bases, leaving 5 bases not matched to a gene. The CDR3 protein is CASSGGQGFNSPLHF. Written as DNA, the CDR3 is TGTGCCAGCAGCGGCGGACAGGGTTTTAATTCACCCCTCCACTTT.

This chain connects TRBV27 to TRBJ1-5; 7 positions match TRBD1. Losses at the gene ends were 5 bases for V and 6 bases for J; bases not matched to a gene: 7. The CDR3 runs to 14 residues. Germline V gene lookup returns CDR1 MNHEY and CDR2 SMNVEV (reference sequence). CDR3 sequence: CASSPNRGGQPQHF. The CDR3, as DNA: TGTGCCAGCAGTCCGAACAGGGGCGGTCAGCCCCAGCATTTT.

The rearrangement links TRBV10-3 to TRBJ1-3; 9 positions agree with TRBD1. With V trimmed by 4 bases and J by 4 bases, 5 bases remained unmatched. The CDR3 is 15 residues long. Germline V lookup: CDR1 ENHRY, CDR2 SYGVKD. CDR3 DNA sequence: TGTGCCATCAGTGGATGGGACAGGGCGGGAAACACCATATATTTT. Translation gives CAISGWDRAGNTIYF.